Following are 4 T cell receptor beta chains from one sample sequenced in a study of memory CD4+ T cells and cytomegalovirus serostatus. The sort gate was single viable CD3+CD4+CD8-CD45RO+ cells for memory CD4+ T cells. Here immunoSEQ multiplex PCR was the method, and the copy in TCRdb shows in-frame clones only, minus some. The sample consists of around 63,000 clones, around 80% of them appearing once. The material sequenced was memory CD4+ T cells from blood. These receptors all come from an adult in good health and CMV-seronegative. Some clones in this sample may be carry-over from other donors' samples.

This clone occurred a few times. The gene calls are TRBV15 and TRBJ1-2, with D tentatively TRBD1 (5 bases). This CDR3 is 13 amino acids long. Germline lookup yields CDR1 LNHNV and CDR2 YYDKDF (reference sequence). V was pared by 1 base and J by 5 bases, with 8 bases between. CDR3 sequence reads: CATSRGQKYGYTF. The CDR3 nucleotides read TGTGCCACCAGCAGAGGACAGAAATATGGCTACACCTTC. Based on the CDR3 plus reference TRBV15 and TRBJ1-2, the full variable domain is DAMVIQNPRYQVTQFGKPVTLSCSQTLNHNVMYWYQQKSSQAPKLLFHYYDKDFNNEADTPDNFQSRRPNTSFCFLDIRSPGLGDTAMYLCATSRGQKYGYTFGSGTRLTVV.

V usage is TRBV18 and J usage is TRBJ2-7; 7 bases line up with TRBD2. The V segment lost 0 bases and the J segment 2 bases; nucleotides outside the gene matches: 4. The germline gives CDR1 KGHSH, CDR2 LQKENI. The CDR3 has 15 amino acids. The CDR3, as DNA: TGTGCCAGCTCACCACCGTCTCTAGCGGCCTACGAGCAGTACTTC. Amino acids: CASSPPSLAAYEQYF.

The chain links TRBV7-9 to TRBJ2-1; D unclear. Trimming removed 8 bases from V and 0 bases from J, with 14 bases in between. The germline V gene encodes CDR1 SEHNR and CDR2 FQNEAQ (reference sequence). The CDR3 is 15 residues long. CDR3 protein: CASPDSQSSYNEQFF. DNA for the CDR3: TGTGCCAGCCCTGACTCCCAGAGCTCCTACAATGAGCAGTTCTTC.

The CDR3 protein is CASSPLQGANWRKTQYF. The CDR3 DNA reads as TGTGCCAGCTCACCACTTCAGGGAGCCAACTGGAGGAAGACCCAGTACTTC. The chain joins TRBV18 to TRBJ2-5; the D call may be TRBD1 or TRBD2 (5 bases each). The V gene lost 1 base and the J gene lost 6 bases, with 21 bases spanning the gap. Germline CDR1 KGHSH, CDR2 LQKENI. The CDR3 totals 17 residues.